Below are 25 T cell receptor beta chains sequenced from a single sample in a study of control samples from healthy donors and cancer patients. Clones were read by immunoSEQ multiplex PCR, and TCRdb kept only the in-frame ones, dropping some. The profile shows 70,000 to 100,000 clones, less than 90% of them singletons. The specimen sequenced was blood. All receptors derive from a woman aged 55-70 years in good health.

This clone showed up just once. This chain joins TRBV28 and TRBJ1-1; no definite D call. Germline CDR1 reads MDHEN; CDR2 reads SYDVKM. This CDR3 spans 13 amino acids. The V end was cut by 2 bases, the J end by 11 bases, with 15 bases between. CDR3 in DNA: TGTGCCAGCAGTTTAGTACACCCTCCGGAGGCTTTCTTT. This sequence encodes CASSLVHPPEAFF.

V and J are TRBV5-6 and TRBJ1-4; 7 positions agree with TRBD1. After removal of 3 bases from V and 8 bases from J, the junction contained 10 bases not matched to a gene. This CDR3 comprises 15 residues. Germline CDR1 is SGHDT and CDR2 is YYEEEE. CDR3 region: CASSSLGRGQEKLFF. The CDR3 nucleotides read TGTGCCAGCAGCTCCCTCGGCAGGGGACAGGAAAAACTGTTTTTT. The full variable domain, rest sourced from reference TRBV5-6 and TRBJ1-4, is DAGVTQSPTHLIKTRGQQVTLRCSPKSGHDTVSWYQQALGQGPQFIFQYYEEEERQRGNFPDRFSGHQFPNYSSELNVNALLLGDSALYLCASSSLGRGQEKLFFGSGTQLSVL.

CDR3 loop: CARNASGRVGETQYF. The CDR3 bases are TGTGCCAGAAACGCTAGCGGGAGGGTCGGGGAGACCCAGTACTTC. V and J are TRBV7-7 and TRBJ2-5, with TRBD2 matching over 12 bases. Germline V CDR1 and CDR2: SSHAT, FNYEAQ (reference sequence). Trimming cost V 9 bases and J 5 bases; bases outside gene matches: 10. The CDR3 covers 15 residues.

V gene TRBV28 combines with J gene TRBJ1-5, with 7 bases matching TRBD1. J gave up 3 bases and V 5 bases, and 13 bases lay outside the gene matches. This CDR3 region has 17 residues. CDR1 and CDR2 from the germline V gene are MDHEN and SYDVKM. CDR3 amino acids: CASSTTRGGRHNQPQHF. The CDR3 region has the DNA TGTGCCAGCAGTACGACCAGGGGGGGTAGGCACAATCAGCCCCAGCATTTT. Full variable domain (outside the CDR3, taken from reference TRBV28 and TRBJ1-5): DVKVTQSSRYLVKRTGEKVFLECVQDMDHENMFWYRQDPGLGLRLIYFSYDVKMKEKGDIPEGYSVSREKKERFSLILESASTNQTSMYLCASSTTRGGRHNQPQHFGDGTRLSIL.

The genes are TRBV5-1 and TRBJ2-1, with 9 nucleotides matching TRBD2. The V gene end was trimmed by 3 bases and the J gene end by 1 base; junction bases not matched to a gene: 8. This CDR3 is 17 amino acids long. CDR1 SGHRS and CDR2 YFSETQ come from the germline V gene. Here the CDR3 reads CASSSIPLAGSYNEQFF. The CDR3, as DNA: TGCGCCAGCAGCTCCATACCCCTAGCGGGATCCTACAATGAGCAGTTCTTC.

The chain recombines TRBV2 with TRBJ2-4, with TRBD1 matching over 7 bases. Germline-derived CDR1 and CDR2 are SNHLY and FYNNEI. V was pared by 6 bases and J by 2 bases, with 10 bases of the junction left unmatched. The CDR3 runs 16 residues. CDR3 in amino acids: CASRRGTARSKNIQYF. CDR3 nucleotides: TGTGCCAGCAGGAGAGGGACAGCAAGATCCAAAAACATTCAGTACTTC.

V gene TRBV7-9 combines with J gene TRBJ2-3, with D perhaps matching TRBD1 (6 bases). CDR1 SEHNR and CDR2 FQNEAQ come from the germline V gene (reference sequence). The CDR3 loop spans 16 amino acids. Trimming pared 1 base from V and 2 bases from J, leaving 13 bases between. In nucleotides, the CDR3 is TGTGCCAGCAGCTTAGTACCTACAGGGACCACAGATACGCAGTATTTT. Protein product: CASSLVPTGTTDTQYF.

This chain links TRBV19 with TRBJ1-3; 7 bases match TRBD1. J lost 0 bases, V lost 6 bases, and 8 bases had no gene match. There are 16 residues in the CDR3. Germline CDR1 is LNHDA and CDR2 is SQIVND (reference sequence). The CDR3 loop is CASSQTGPYSGNTIYF. In DNA, the CDR3 is TGTGCCAGTAGCCAGACAGGGCCGTACTCTGGAAACACCATATATTTT.

Concerning this clone: This sample includes further DNA sequences coding for the same CDR3. The V and J genes are TRBV7-2 and TRBJ2-1; D not certain. CDR1 and CDR2 (germline): SGHTA, FQGNSA. The CDR3 contains 15 residues. V was pared by 1 base and J by 0 bases, with 7 bases between. The CDR3 loop reads CASSLGADSYNEQFF. CDR3 sequence (DNA): TGTGCCAGCAGCTTAGGGGCGGACTCCTACAATGAGCAGTTCTTC.

The rearrangement joins TRBV5-6 to TRBJ2-1; TRBD1 aligns across 9 bases. This CDR3 has 18 amino acids. In germline, CDR1 is SGHDT, CDR2 YYEEEE. Trimming cost V 0 bases and J 1 base; bases outside gene matches: 8. In nucleotides, the CDR3 is TGTGCCAGCAGCTTGGTTGGGACAGGGTTTGTTTCCTACAATGAGCAGTTCTTC. Its translation is CASSLVGTGFVSYNEQFF.

J is TRBJ2-1 and V is TRBV5-1; no definite D call. Trimming took off 0 bases at V and 6 bases at J, with 7 bases between the two ends. Germline CDR1 is SGHRS and CDR2 is YFSETQ. The CDR3 is 13 amino acids. CDR3 bases: TGCGCCAGCAGCTTGGATTCGAGCAATGAGCAGTTCTTC. Its protein product is CASSLDSSNEQFF.

The chain links TRBV5-4 to TRBJ2-5; no clear D gene. The CDR3 consists of 13 residues. The V end was cut by 1 base, the J end by 1 base, with 5 bases between. Germline V gene lookup returns CDR1 SGHNT and CDR2 YYREEE (reference sequence). This CDR3 is CASSLYSQETQYF. The DNA of the CDR3 is TGTGCCAGCAGCTTGTACAGCCAAGAGACCCAGTACTTC. The entire variable domain, with the rest obtained from reference TRBV5-4 and TRBJ2-5, is as follows: ETGVTQSPTHLIKTRGQQVTLRCSSQSGHNTVSWYQQALGQGPQFIFQYYREEENGRGNFPPRFSGLQFPNYSSELNVNALELDDSALYLCASSLYSQETQYFGPGTRLLVL.

This CDR3 reads CASRYEFANDQGNNQPQHF. As DNA, the CDR3 is TGTGCCAGCAGATACGAGTTCGCGAATGACCAGGGAAACAATCAGCCCCAGCATTTT. The gene calls are TRBV6-2 or TRBV6-3 and TRBJ1-5, with a weak D call TRBD1 (5 bases). CDR3 length equals 19 residues. Germline V gene data show CDR1 as MNHEY and CDR2 as SVGEGT. V was clipped by 6 bases and J by 3 bases, with 27 bases between them.

The chain employs TRBV15 and TRBJ2-3, with D hard to call. V was clipped by 0 bases and J by 4 bases, with 5 bases between them. CDR3 length: 13 residues. In germline, CDR1 is LNHNV, CDR2 YYDKDF (reference sequence). The CDR3 sequence is CATSRDWADTQYF. CDR3 DNA: TGTGCCACCAGCAGAGATTGGGCAGATACGCAGTATTTT.

V usage is TRBV4-3 and J usage is TRBJ2-3, with 7 nucleotides matching TRBD2. This CDR3 contains 17 residues. Germline V lookup: CDR1 LGHNA, CDR2 YSLEER. With 4 bases clipped from V and 1 base from J, the junction kept 11 bases outside the gene matches. CDR3 residues: CASSLQISSGGTDTQYF. CDR3 DNA: TGCGCCAGCAGCCTCCAAATTTCTAGCGGCGGCACAGATACGCAGTATTTT.

The rearrangement joins TRBV3-1 (or the pseudogene TRBV3-2) to TRBJ2-3, with unresolved D. Germline CDR1 reads LGHDT; CDR2 reads YNNKEL (reference sequence). This CDR3 contains 14 residues. Between the trimmed V and J ends, which lost 7 bases and 2 bases, there was a span of 13 bases. CDR3 nucleotide sequence: TGTGCCAGCACCCAGGCGGACCTCACAGATACGCAGTATTTT. This codes for CASTQADLTDTQYF.

V and J are TRBV6-6 and TRBJ1-1, with D possibly being TRBD1 (5 bases). The V gene's germline CDR1 is MNHNY and CDR2 SVGAGI (reference sequence). This CDR3 spans 12 amino acids. Trimming removed 4 bases at V and 6 bases at J, with 9 bases between. CDR3 sequence: CASSSRGSEAFF. CDR3 bases: TGTGCCAGCAGTTCTAGGGGCTCTGAAGCTTTCTTT.

The chain combines TRBV5-6 with TRBJ1-1; tentative D call: TRBD1 (5 bases). CDR1 and CDR2 (germline): SGHDT, YYEEEE. This CDR3 is built from 16 residues. V was cut by 4 bases and J by 6 bases, with 22 bases left in between. This CDR3 is CASSLGHSGSSAEAFF. Here the CDR3 DNA reads TGTGCCAGCAGCCTGGGGCATTCAGGGTCTTCCGCTGAAGCTTTCTTT. Full variable domain (remainder filled in from reference TRBV5-6 and TRBJ1-1): DAGVTQSPTHLIKTRGQQVTLRCSPKSGHDTVSWYQQALGQGPQFIFQYYEEEERQRGNFPDRFSGHQFPNYSSELNVNALLLGDSALYLCASSLGHSGSSAEAFFGQGTRLTVV.

The V gene is TRBV12-3 or TRBV12-4, the J gene TRBJ1-5, with no clear D. V lost 3 bases, J lost 1 base, and 4 bases lay in between. This CDR3 is 13 amino acids long. The CDR3 protein is CASSLRSNQPQHF. The CDR3 bases are TGTGCCAGCAGTTTGCGGAGCAATCAGCCCCAGCATTTT.

The CDR3 DNA reads TGTGCCAGCAGCTTGGAGGCCGAGGAGACCCAGTACTTC. This gives the protein CASSLEAEETQYF. V gene TRBV5-4 combines with J gene TRBJ2-5, with D hard to call. CDR3 length: 13 residues. Germline assignment: CDR1 SGHNT and CDR2 YYREEE (reference sequence). Between the trimmed V and J ends, which lost 0 bases and 5 bases, there was a span of 8 bases. The whole variable domain, filled in from reference TRBV5-4 and TRBJ2-5, reads ETGVTQSPTHLIKTRGQQVTLRCSSQSGHNTVSWYQQALGQGPQFIFQYYREEENGRGNFPPRFSGLQFPNYSSELNVNALELDDSALYLCASSLEAEETQYFGPGTRLLVL.

The rearrangement uses TRBV27 and TRBJ1-2, with 8 bases fitting TRBD1. The CDR3 totals 16 residues. Germline values: CDR1 MNHEY, CDR2 SMNVEV (reference sequence). After removal of 6 bases from V and 5 bases from J, the junction contained 14 bases not matched to a gene. CDR3 nucleotide sequence: TGTGCCAGCAGCCAAACTCGGCCAGGGGGCGAGTATGGCTACACCTTC. It codes for CASSQTRPGGEYGYTF.

The gene calls are TRBV5-4 and TRBJ1-2; D possibly corresponds to TRBD1 (6 bases). CDR3 length: 15 residues. Germline assignment: CDR1 SGHNT and CDR2 YYREEE (reference sequence). V was pared by 4 bases and J by 5 bases, with 18 bases between. The DNA for the CDR3 is TGTGCCAGCAGCCCTAGTGGGGGGCTTCCGTATGGCTACACCTTC. Translated: CASSPSGGLPYGYTF.

This sequence joins TRBV29-1 and TRBJ2-1; no clear D. V shed 2 bases and J shed 1 base, with 12 bases lying between them. The length of the CDR3 is 15 residues. In germline, CDR1 is SQVTM, CDR2 ANQGSEA. Here the CDR3 DNA reads TGCAGCGTTGAAAAAGGTTACGGGTCCTACAATGAGCAGTTCTTC. Translated: CSVEKGYGSYNEQFF.

The chain has TRBV7-2 and TRBJ1-5; weak D call: TRBD1 (5 bases). CDR1 SGHTA and CDR2 FQGNSA come from the germline V gene. This CDR3 spans 15 amino acids. V was shortened by 1 base and J by 1 base, with 8 bases between the two germline ends. The CDR3 protein is CASSLVGGSNQPQHF. CDR3 nucleotides: TGTGCCAGCAGCTTAGTGGGGGGGAGCAATCAGCCCCAGCATTTT.

The CDR3 reads CASSAPPGTGREVGYTF. The CDR3 nucleotides are TGTGCCAGCAGTGCCCCCCCGGGAACAGGGCGAGAGGTTGGCTACACCTTC. The V and J genes are TRBV6-1 and TRBJ1-2; the D gene is possibly TRBD1 (6 bases). This CDR3 has 17 amino acids. Germline V gives CDR1 MNHNS, CDR2 SASEGT. V was trimmed by 4 bases and J by 7 bases, leaving 25 bases between them.